These 21 T cell receptor beta chains came from one sample sequenced in a study of T-cell memory formation after mild COVID-19. TCRdb re-called the 5' RACE reads with MiXCR, one entry per CDR3 protein. The sample yields hundreds of thousands of distinct CDR3 sequences, less than 25% seen once. Material: PBMCs or a T cell subset sorted from them (not recorded which). The source of these receptors is an adult woman who had mild COVID-19 (a few samples of this study predate the infection). Cell type and time point are not known.

This clonotype showed up just a few times. The CDR3 reads CASSEYGVYEQYF. CDR3 sequence (DNA): TGTGCCAGCAGTGAATATGGCGTCTACGAGCAGTACTTC. This rearrangement joins TRBV25-1 to TRBJ2-7; D uncertain. CDR1 is MGHDK and CDR2 is SYGVNS in the germline V gene. CDR3 length equals 13 residues. Trimming cost V 0 bases and J 3 bases, with 6 bases left between them.

The gene calls are TRBV28 and TRBJ2-3, with TRBD2 as a possible D gene (5 bases). Trimming stripped 1 base from V and 5 bases from J, with 16 bases between. The length of the CDR3 is 16 residues. CDR1 is MDHEN and CDR2 is SYDVKM in the germline V gene. The CDR3 nucleotides read TGTGCCAGCAGTTTATCAAACCGTCGACGGGAAGATACGCAGTATTTT. Residues: CASSLSNRRREDTQYF.

This clonotype was seen only a few times. Written as DNA, the CDR3 is TGTGCCAGCAGTTACTCGAGTCCTAGTAGTGGGGGGACCCTCCATGCTTTCTATGGCTACACCTTC. It encodes CASSYSSPSSGGTLHAFYGYTF. The J gene is TRBJ1-2, the V gene TRBV6-5; D may be TRBD1 (5 bases). The CDR3 length is 22 residues. Germline V gene data show CDR1 as MNHEY and CDR2 as SVGAGI. V dropped 0 bases and J dropped 4 bases, with 33 bases sitting between them.

There are many counts of this clonotype. The chain carries TRBV14 and TRBJ2-3; TRBD2 matches at 7 bases. Trimming removed 2 bases from V and 1 base from J; junction bases left unmatched: 3. Germline V gene sequence: CDR1 SGHDN, CDR2 FVKESK. This CDR3 is built from 15 residues. The CDR3 sequence is CASSQTSVRTDTQYF. The CDR3 bases are TGTGCCAGCAGCCAAACTAGCGTGCGCACAGATACGCAGTATTTT.

This clonotype was seen a few times. The rearrangement uses TRBV29-1 and TRBJ2-2; TRBD2 matches 7 bases. CDR3 length: 16 residues. V lost 6 bases, J lost 4 bases, and 14 bases stayed unmatched. Looked up from germline, CDR1 is SQVTM and CDR2 is ANQGSEA. For the CDR3, the DNA is TGCAGCGTCGTGATAAGGGTCGTAGCGGGCACCGGGGAGCTGTTTTTT. Amino acids: CSVVIRVVAGTGELFF.

V and J are TRBV12-3 or TRBV12-4 and TRBJ2-2; D not resolved. V lost 4 bases and J lost 3, with 6 bases in between. CDR3 length: 13 amino acids. The CDR3, as DNA: TGTGCCAGCAGTTACCGGGACACCGGGGAGCTGTTTTTT. Translation: CASSYRDTGELFF.

This clonotype was counted many times. The chain joins TRBV3-1 to TRBJ2-7, with D perhaps matching TRBD1 or TRBD2 (5 bases each). The CDR3 loop spans 13 amino acids. Germline CDR1 is LGHDT and CDR2 is YNNKEL (reference sequence). V was clipped by 2 bases and J by 7 bases, with 12 bases between them. The CDR3 nucleotides are TGTGCCAGCAGCCAAATGGGGGTGGGGGAGCAGTACTTC. The encoded protein is CASSQMGVGEQYF.

In this sample, this clonotype turned up a few times. This chain joins TRBV4-2 and TRBJ2-1; 7 bases match TRBD2. The length of the CDR3 is 16 residues. After removal of 0 bases from V and 2 bases from J, the junction contained 4 bases not matched to a gene. In germline, CDR1 is LGHNA, CDR2 YNFKEQ. As DNA, the CDR3 is TGTGCCAGCAGCCAAGAAAGGACTAGTCCCTACAATGAGCAGTTCTTC. Translated: CASSQERTSPYNEQFF.

This clonotype was observed a few times. The chain is built from TRBV4-2 and TRBJ2-7; tentatively, D is TRBD1 or TRBD2 (6 bases each). There are 15 residues in the CDR3. Germline CDR1 reads LGHNA; CDR2 reads YNFKEQ. The germline V and J ends were trimmed by 4 bases and 0 bases, with 13 bases remaining between them. CDR3 DNA sequence: TGTGCCAGCAGCCCTGGGGGGCAGAGCTCCTACGAGCAGTACTTC. It codes for CASSPGGQSSYEQYF.

This clonotype has a count of ten or more. This chain connects TRBV20-1 to TRBJ1-1, with a possible D match to TRBD1 (6 bases). The V end was cut by 6 bases, the J end by 6 bases, with 17 bases between. Germline loops: CDR1 DFQATT, CDR2 SNEGSKA (reference sequence). The CDR3 runs 13 residues. In DNA form, the CDR3 reads TGCAGTGCATATTACAGGGAGTCCTCTGAAGCTTTCTTT. Translating it yields CSAYYRESSEAFF.

The gene calls are TRBV6-6 and TRBJ2-3; 9 positions match TRBD2. CDR3 size: 14 residues. CDR1 and CDR2 from the germline V gene are MNHNY and SVGAGI (reference sequence). Losses at the gene ends were 6 bases for V and 0 bases for J; bases not matched to a gene: 1. The DNA for the CDR3 is TGTGCCAGCAGAGCGGGGGGCAGCACAGATACGCAGTATTTT. It translates to CASRAGGSTDTQYF.

This chain uses TRBV7-9 with TRBJ1-2; 9 bases align to TRBD1. Germline lookup yields CDR1 SEHNR and CDR2 FQNEAQ (reference sequence). The V gene end was trimmed by 5 bases and the J gene end by 3 bases; junction bases not matched to a gene: 13. The CDR3 spans 17 residues. The CDR3 reads CASSPDGDRVHDYGYTF. DNA of the CDR3: TGTGCCAGCAGCCCTGATGGGGACAGGGTGCACGACTATGGCTACACCTTC.

The chain couples TRBV24-1 to TRBJ2-7; weak D call: TRBD2 (6 bases). The CDR3 is made up of 13 amino acids. Deletions cut 5 bases from V and 6 bases from J, with 13 bases between. CDR1 and CDR2 (germline): KGHDR, SFDVKD. CDR3 loop: CATSAPGLVEQYF. In DNA, the CDR3 is TGTGCCACCAGTGCGCCGGGACTGGTCGAGCAGTACTTC.

The chain couples TRBV24-1 to TRBJ2-3; 10 bases agree with TRBD2. Germline CDR1 is KGHDR and CDR2 is SFDVKD. The CDR3 has 16 residues. The V gene end was trimmed by 0 bases and the J gene end by 3 bases; junction bases not matched to a gene: 2. CDR3 DNA: TGTGCCACCAGTGATTTGCCTAGCGGGGGTACAGATACGCAGTATTTT. Encoded protein: CATSDLPSGGTDTQYF.

The table lists this clonotype with many counts. This rearrangement joins TRBV7-2 to TRBJ2-1; D may correspond to TRBD1 or TRBD2 (6 bases each). This CDR3 has 14 residues. Trimming took 5 bases from V and 2 from J, leaving 10 bases between them. Germline lookup yields CDR1 SGHTA and CDR2 FQGNSA. The DNA for the CDR3 is TGTGCCAGCAGCGCCGGGGGCCCCTACAATGAGCAGTTCTTC. Protein sequence: CASSAGGPYNEQFF.

The chain combines TRBV6-2 or TRBV6-3 with TRBJ1-4; D gene uncertain. Germline V gives CDR1 MNHEY, CDR2 SVGEGT. The germline V and J ends were trimmed by 5 bases and 0 bases, with 1 base remaining between them. There are 12 residues in the CDR3. In DNA, the CDR3 is TGTGCCAGCAGTGCAACTAATGAAAAACTGTTTTTT. Its protein is CASSATNEKLFF.

This clonotype has a handful of counts. The rearrangement links TRBV5-1 to TRBJ2-5, with D possibly matching TRBD1 (6 bases). Per germline, CDR1 SGHRS and CDR2 YFSETQ. Trimming removed 1 base at V and 0 bases at J, with 7 bases between. The CDR3 spans 14 residues. CDR3 bases: TGCGCCAGCAGCTTGAGGACAGACCAAGAGACCCAGTACTTC. Protein: CASSLRTDQETQYF. Full variable domain (rest looked up from reference TRBV5-1 and TRBJ2-5): KAGVTQTPRYLIKTRGQQVTLSCSPISGHRSVSWYQQTPGQGLQFLFEYFSETQRNKGNFPGRFSGRQFSNSRSEMNVSTLELGDSALYLCASSLRTDQETQYFGPGTRLLVL.

This clonotype has more than one count but fewer than ten. The chain joins TRBV3-1 to TRBJ1-6; 8 bases agree with TRBD1. V was clipped by 4 bases and J by 7 bases; unmatched bases: 3. This CDR3 comprises 14 residues. CDR1 is LGHDT and CDR2 is YNNKEL in the germline V gene (reference sequence). CDR3 bases: TGTGCCAGCAGCCTGACAGGGGAGAATTCACCCCTCCACTTT. Protein: CASSLTGENSPLHF.

The V gene is TRBV7-9, the J gene TRBJ2-3, with unresolved D. The germline V gene has CDR1 SEHNR and CDR2 FQNEAQ (reference sequence). Trimming took 8 bases from V and 2 from J, leaving 11 bases between them. This CDR3 is built from 13 residues. The CDR3 DNA sequence: TGTGCCAGCGCGCGGCCGAACACAGATACGCAGTATTTT. This sequence encodes CASARPNTDTQYF.

This clonotype has ten or more counts. J is TRBJ2-2 and V is TRBV5-1; 7 bases match TRBD1. CDR1 SGHRS and CDR2 YFSETQ come from the germline V gene. The CDR3 loop spans 15 amino acids. V gave up 4 bases and J gave up 4 bases; unmatched junction bases: 7. The CDR3 DNA reads as TGCGCCAGCAGCCCAAGACAGGGAACCACCGGGGAGCTGTTTTTT. Protein product: CASSPRQGTTGELFF.

The CDR3 DNA reads as TGCGCCAGTCCATATACGCAGTATTTT. Its translation is CASPYTQYF. The V and J genes are TRBV5-1 and TRBJ2-3; D not resolved. With 8 bases removed from V and 7 bases from J, the gap between germline ends came to 5 bases. CDR3 length: 9 amino acids. The germline gives CDR1 SGHRS, CDR2 YFSETQ.